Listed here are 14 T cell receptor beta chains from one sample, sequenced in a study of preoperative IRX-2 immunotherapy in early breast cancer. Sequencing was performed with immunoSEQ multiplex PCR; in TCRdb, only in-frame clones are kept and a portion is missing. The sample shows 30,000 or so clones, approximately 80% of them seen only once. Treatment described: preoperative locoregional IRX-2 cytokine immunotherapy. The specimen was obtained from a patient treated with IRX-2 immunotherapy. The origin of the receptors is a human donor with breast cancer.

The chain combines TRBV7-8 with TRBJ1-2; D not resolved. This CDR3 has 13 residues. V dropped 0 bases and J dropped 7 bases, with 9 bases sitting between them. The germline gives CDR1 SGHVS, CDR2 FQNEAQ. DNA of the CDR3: TGTGCCAGCAGCTTAGCCAGTGCGGGTGGCTACACCTTC. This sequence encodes CASSLASAGGYTF.

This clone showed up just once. CDR3 in DNA: TGTGCCAGCTCACCTTACGGACGCCTCCAAGAGACCCAGTACTTC. It codes for CASSPYGRLQETQYF. The V call is TRBV18, the J call TRBJ2-5; no firm D call. CDR3 size: 15 residues. Trimming shortened V by 3 bases and J by 1 base, and 12 bases separated the two germline ends. CDR1 and CDR2 from the germline V gene are KGHSH and LQKENI.

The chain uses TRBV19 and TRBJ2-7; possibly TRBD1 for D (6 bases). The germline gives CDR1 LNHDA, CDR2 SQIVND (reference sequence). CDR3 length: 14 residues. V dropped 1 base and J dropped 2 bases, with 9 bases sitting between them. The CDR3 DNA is TGTGCCAGTAGTATAGGGGGACAAACCTACGAGCAGTACTTC. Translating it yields CASSIGGQTYEQYF.

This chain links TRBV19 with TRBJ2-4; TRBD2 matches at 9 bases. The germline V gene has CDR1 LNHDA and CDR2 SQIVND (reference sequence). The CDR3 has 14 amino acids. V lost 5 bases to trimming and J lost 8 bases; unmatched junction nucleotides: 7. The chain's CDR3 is CASSESSGTDIQYF. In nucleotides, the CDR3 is TGTGCCAGTAGTGAGTCTAGCGGGACAGACATTCAGTACTTC.

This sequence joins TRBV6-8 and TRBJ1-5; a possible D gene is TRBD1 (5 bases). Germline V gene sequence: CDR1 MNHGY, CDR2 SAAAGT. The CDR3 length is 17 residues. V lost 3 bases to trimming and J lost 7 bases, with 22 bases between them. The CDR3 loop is CASSYSPPDSYGQPQHF. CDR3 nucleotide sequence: TGTGCCAGCAGTTATTCCCCCCCTGACAGTTACGGGCAGCCCCAGCATTTT.

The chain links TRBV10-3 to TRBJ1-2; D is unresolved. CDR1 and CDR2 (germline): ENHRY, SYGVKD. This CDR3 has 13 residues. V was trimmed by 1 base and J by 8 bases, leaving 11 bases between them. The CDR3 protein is CAISELTDGGYTF. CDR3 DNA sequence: TGTGCCATCAGTGAGTTAACCGACGGCGGCTACACCTTC.

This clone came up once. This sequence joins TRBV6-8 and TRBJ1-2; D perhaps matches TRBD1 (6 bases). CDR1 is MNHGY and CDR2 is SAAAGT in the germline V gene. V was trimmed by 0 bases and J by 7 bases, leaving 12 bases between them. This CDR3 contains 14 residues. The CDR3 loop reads CASSYSWGPLGYTF. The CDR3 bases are TGTGCCAGCAGTTACTCGTGGGGGCCCCTTGGCTACACCTTC.

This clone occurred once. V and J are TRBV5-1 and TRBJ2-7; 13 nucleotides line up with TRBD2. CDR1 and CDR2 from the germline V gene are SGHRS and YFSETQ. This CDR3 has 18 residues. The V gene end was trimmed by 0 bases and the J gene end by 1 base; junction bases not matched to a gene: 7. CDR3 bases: TGCGCCAGCAGCTTGGGACTAGCGGGGGGCTTAGTTTCCTACGAGCAGTACTTC. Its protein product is CASSLGLAGGLVSYEQYF.

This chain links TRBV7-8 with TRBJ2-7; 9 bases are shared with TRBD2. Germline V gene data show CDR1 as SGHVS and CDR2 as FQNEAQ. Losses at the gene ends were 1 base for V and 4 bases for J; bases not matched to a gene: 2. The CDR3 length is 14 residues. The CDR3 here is CASSLVSGGYEQYF. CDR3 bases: TGTGCCAGCAGCTTAGTTAGCGGGGGTTACGAGCAGTACTTC.

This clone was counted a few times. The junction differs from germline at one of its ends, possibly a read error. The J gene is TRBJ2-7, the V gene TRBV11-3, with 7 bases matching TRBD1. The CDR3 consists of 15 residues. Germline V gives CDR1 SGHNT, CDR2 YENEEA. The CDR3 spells CASSSSDRVGYEQYF. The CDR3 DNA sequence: TGTGCCAGCAGCTCGAGTGACAGGGTGGGCTACGAGCAGTATTTC.

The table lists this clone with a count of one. The CDR3 loop reads CASSQEEYATGDYGYTF. The CDR3 DNA sequence: TGCGCCAGCAGCCAAGAAGAGTACGCGACAGGGGACTATGGCTACACCTTC. J is TRBJ1-2 and V is TRBV23-1; 8 bases match TRBD1. TRBV23-1 is an open reading frame, and its role is uncertain. The CDR3 runs to 17 residues. The V and J ends lost 6 bases and 3 bases, in that order; junction bases with no gene match: 15.

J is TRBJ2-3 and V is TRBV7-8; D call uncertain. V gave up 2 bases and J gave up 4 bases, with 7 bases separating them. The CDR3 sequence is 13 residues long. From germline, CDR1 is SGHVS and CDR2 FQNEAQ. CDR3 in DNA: TGTGCCAGCAGCTTATCTTCCGCAGATACGCAGTATTTT. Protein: CASSLSSADTQYF.

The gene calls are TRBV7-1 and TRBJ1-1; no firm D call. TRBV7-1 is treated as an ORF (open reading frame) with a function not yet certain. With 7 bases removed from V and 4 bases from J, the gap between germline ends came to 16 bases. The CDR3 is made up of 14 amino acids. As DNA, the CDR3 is TGTGCCAGCACCAAGATAGGTGGAAGCACTGAAGCTTTCTTT. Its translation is CASTKIGGSTEAFF.

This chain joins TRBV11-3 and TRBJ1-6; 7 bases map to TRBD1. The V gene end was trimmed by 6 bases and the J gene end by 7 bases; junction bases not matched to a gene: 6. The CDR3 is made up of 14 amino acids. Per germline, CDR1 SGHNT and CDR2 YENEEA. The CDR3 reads CASSQSGGNSPLHF. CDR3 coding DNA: TGTGCCAGCAGTCAATCAGGGGGAAATTCACCCCTCCACTTT. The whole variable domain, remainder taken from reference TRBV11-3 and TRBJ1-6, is EAGVVQSPRYKIIEKKQPVAFWCNPISGHNTLYWYLQNLGQGPELLIRYENEEAVDDSQLPKDRFSAERLKGVDSTLKIQPAELGDSAVYLCASSQSGGNSPLHFGNGTRLTVT.